This entry features one T cell receptor beta chain sequence. What it binds is unknown. This sample is drawn from a study of shared clonotypes between healthy human individuals. Points from the study as a whole: The diversity represented, both genetic and in exposure history, was limited by few donors.

After removal of 3 bases from V and 0 bases from J, the junction contained 8 bases not matched to a gene. The CDR3 covers 17 residues. Germline V gene data show CDR1 as MNHNS and CDR2 as SASEGT. Only CD45RO-negative cells positively selected for CCR7 counted as naive CD8 cells, so terminally differentiated effector memory CD45RA+ cells were excluded. Donors included only healthy HIV-negative adults lacking recent acute infections or vaccinations. Data came from immunoSEQ multiplex PCR; TCRdb stores just in-frame clones and leaves some out. Of about 2 million clones listed, approximately 94% were seen once; the top ten hold roughly 1%.

Sequenced input: naive CD8+ T cells sorted from blood. The receptor's source is a man younger than 35 in good health. J is TRBJ2-7 and V is TRBV6-1; 10 bases map to TRBD2. CDR3 sequence reads: CASSEETSGSPSYEQYF. CDR3 nucleotide sequence: TGTGCCAGCAGTGAGGAGACTAGCGGGTCCCCCTCCTACGAGCAGTACTTC.